This TCR beta chain was observed in a study of cytomegalovirus exposure and HLA in healthy donors. Germline V CDR1 and CDR2: SGHDT, YYEEEE. The CDR3 extends over 12 amino acids. Trimming left V 6 bases short and J 10 bases short, with 14 bases between. General study findings and limits: Generally TCR sequences proved uncommon, though certain public TCRs appeared in numerous donors.

Primers for the PCR totalled 60 Vbeta and 13 Jbeta. Repertoires were generated with immunoSEQ multiplex PCR, while TCRdb's copy carries only in-frame clones and drops some. The repertoire holds around 120,000 clones, with over 65% as singletons. A note on this clone: Antigen unknown.

The chain uses TRBV5-6 and TRBJ2-1; D gene ambiguous. This clonotype was obtained from a woman in her twenties or thirties in good health and CMV-seropositive. Sample: PBMCs. CDR3 DNA sequence: TGTGCCAGCAACAGACGGCCCTCCGAGCAGTTCTTC. Translating it yields CASNRRPSEQFF.